Listed below are T cell receptor beta chains from one sample, sequenced in a study of Ad26.COV2.S vaccination and SARS-CoV-2 variants. Measured with immunoSEQ multiplex PCR; TCRdb has only the in-frame clones, and not every one. The sample has about 460,000 clones; nearly 90% are singletons. This sample comprised peripheral blood, obtained in a trial of Ad26.COV2.S vaccine versus placebo. The receptors stem from a person aged 18-60 years who received the Ad26.COV2.S COVID-19 vaccine or a placebo. Each CDR3 is given with its conserved first and last residue. A D gene is named only where the DNA matches it firmly. A clone size is listed for some rows: how often the clone was seen (once, few, many), or a class if it is expanded.

TRBJ1-2 | TRBV6-5 | NA | NA | TGTGCCAGCAGTTATGGCAGAAGGGACTATGGCTACACCTTC | CASSYGRRDYGYTF
TRBJ2-3 | TRBV2 | NA | NA | TGTGCCAGCCATCCTAGCACAGATACGCAGTATTTT | CASHPSTDTQYF
TRBJ1-3 | TRBV6-5 | TRBD1 | NA | TGTGCCAGCAGTTACTCAGGGACAGGGTTGGGAAACACCATATATTTT | CASSYSGTGLGNTIYF
TRBJ2-2 | TRBV7-2 | NA | NA | TGTGCCAGCAGTCCCGTTCGGGGGAACACCGGGGAGCTGTTTTTT | CASSPVRGNTGELFF
TRBJ2-1 | TRBV28 | NA | NA | TGTGCCAGCAGTTTAGGGGTGGTCAATGAGCAGTTCTTC | CASSLGVVNEQFF
TRBJ1-2 | TRBV12-3/TRBV12-4 | NA | NA | TGTGCCACCAAGTGGGGGGGAACCGCCGGCTACACCTTC | CATKWGGTAGYTF
TRBJ1-5 | TRBV30 | NA | NA | TGTGCCTGGAACCAAGCCCGGGGGAGCAATCAGCCCCAGCATTTT | CAWNQARGSNQPQHF
TRBJ1-1 | TRBV19 | NA | NA | TGTGCCAGTAGTATGGTCAGCCGGAACACTGAAGCTTTCTTT | CASSMVSRNTEAFF
TRBJ1-1 | TRBV5-6 | NA | NA | TGTGCCAGCAGCTTCCGAAGGGGGATCACTGAAGCTTTCTTT | CASSFRRGITEAFF
TRBJ1-1 | TRBV28 | NA | once | TGTGCCAGCAGTTTAAGGGGGTACACTGAAGCTTTCTTT | CASSLRGYTEAFF